This T cell receptor beta chain was retrieved from a study of naive and memory T cell subsets (dated by TCRdb to about 2017). Regarding the study in general: The figure summarizing these samples reported approximately ten blood donors, 7 tuberculin skin test biopsies and 3 saline control biopsies. PCR2 was typically run as a SYBR Green qPCR and stopped at a set threshold, although low-input samples could use end-point PCR of around 6 cycles instead. Skin biopsies were collected from tuberculin skin test sites or from saline-injected control sites and were processed for RNA extraction as previously described.

CDR3 length: 14 amino acids, cysteine to phenylalanine. Only the CDR3 region is kept as DNA, spanning 42 bases read in frame from base 1. The germline V gene provides CDR1 SGHRS and CDR2 YFSETQ. At the junction V is shortened by 4 bases and J by 1 base, with 12 bases in between. The sample's treatment or condition label is to be understood as: skin biopsy from PPD injection site in Mantoux-positive individual. The study reported a robust and sensitive protocol to amplify, sequence and analyze TCRs, based on 3' ligation of a UMI-containing oligonucleotide to TCR cDNA. Tuberculin skin test biopsies came from sites injected with PPD in individuals with a positive Mantoux test. Total RNA, without cell sorting, was DNase treated with RQ1 DNase before reverse transcription, targeting roughly 1 to 1000 ng input. Skin biopsy and whole blood libraries were made to test pipeline robustness in samples where T cells form a minority population.

Findings and caveats that apply to the study as a whole: The paper did not give details on skin biopsy collection and RNA processing but referred to earlier studies for those details. TCR sequences were reportedly obtained from both types of skin biopsy, with many more TCRs found at tuberculin skin test sites. The larger number of TCRs at tuberculin skin test sites was interpreted as T cell infiltration of a delayed type IV hypersensitivity reaction. The RNA-based method was acknowledged to be potentially sensitive to changes in TCR transcripts with T cell activation and differentiation.

Library preparation was by UMI-ligation and nested PCR. The ligated cDNA was amplified in four rounds of PCR with nested alpha and beta constant region primers together with the SP2 primer. For the blood and skin samples, TCR RNA was reverse transcribed with SuperScript IV using primers for the alpha and beta constant regions. An oligonucleotide carrying the Illumina SP2 primer and a UMI was ligated to the 3' end of the cDNA by means of T4 RNA ligase 1. To prevent hairpin formation, the 12-nucleotide UMI was made up of two random hexamers with an eight-base spacer between them. From the second PCR onward, TCR alpha and beta chain libraries were processed separately, and dual indexing was applied for multiplexing. After pooling, the indexed libraries were analyzed by capillary electrophoresis and sequenced on either an Illumina MiSeq or NextSeq. Libraries were spiked with PhiX DNA at about 5-7.5% so that base diversity was increased and cluster recognition was improved. Regarding the original processing steps: Demultiplexor pulled UMIs out of read 2, joined the UMIs with the TCR sequence from read 1, and separated reads according to sample indices. Decombinator identified V and J genes and V-J junctions and gave each TCR a five-part identifier that included V and J deletions. Collapsinator relied on UMIs to correct both sequencing errors and PCR amplification heterogeneity, producing a UMI-based abundance for each TCR. CDR3Translator converted identifiers to nucleotide sequence, translated to amino acids, and extracted CDR3 regions using terminal motifs. After normalization to the amount of input RNA, error-corrected alpha and beta TCR counts from blood and skin were compared. TCRdb reworked the public reads: Q25 trimming with fastp, MiXCR clone assembly, productive beta chains retained. Rows matching on CDR3 protein sequence are summarized as one entry with the most common DNA and genes. The V and J calls come from TCRdb's annotation, not from the publication. The sample data list 35,000 to 40,000 distinct CDR3 sequences, and roughly 9.6% of these were observed just once. About 4.2% of the sample is taken by the ten largest.

Worth noting for this clonotype: The specificity of this receptor is unknown. No qualities accompany the bases; no much larger clone lies one base away.

This receptor was obtained from an adult in good health. The sequences come from skin, collected from a tuberculin skin test site. The V gene is TRBV5-1 and the J gene is TRBJ2-7; the best D guess is TRBD1, with 6 bases matching. The bases read TGCGCCAGCAGCCCCCGGGACATGTCCTACGAGCAGTACTTC. Its protein is CASSPRDMSYEQYF. Extended through the reference TRBV5-1 and TRBJ2-7 proteins, this CDR3 yields the full variable domain: KAGVTQTPRYLIKTRGQQVTLSCSPISGHRSVSWYQQTPGQGLQFLFEYFSETQRNKGNFPGRFSGRQFSNSRSEMNVSTLELGDSALYLCASSPRDMSYEQYFGPGTRLTVT.